A selection of T cell receptor beta chains follows, all from one sample in a study of OX40 agonist ivuxolimab in advanced cancers. Sequenced by immunoSEQ multiplex PCR; TCRdb stores in-frame clones only, minus some. This table holds roughly 100,000 clones, 75% to 95% found once. Here the sequenced sample was CD4+ or CD8+ T cells sorted from blood, taken in a trial of the OX40 agonist ivuxolimab. The receptor set was obtained from an adult with an advanced solid tumor such as melanoma, head and neck, liver or kidney cancer. Both conserved end residues are part of each CDR3. The D gene is left open where the match is weak. Size is omitted from some rows. Given values are once, few, many or a class for expanded clones.

cdr3_nt cdr3_aa v_call clone_size d_call j_call
TGCGCCAGCAGCTTGGGGAATAGAGACAATGAGCAGTTCTTC CASSLGNRDNEQFF TRBV5-1 - - TRBJ2-1
TGTGCCAGCAGCGTGGCTATAAGCGGGGCGGGGCATACGCAGTATTTT CASSVAISGAGHTQYF TRBV9 - TRBD2 TRBJ2-3
TGTGCCAGCAGTCCGATAGCGGGGGGGCGGAACGAGCAGTACTTC CASSPIAGGRNEQYF TRBV28 - TRBD2 TRBJ2-7
TGCGCCAGCAGCGGCCAGGGTAGCAGCACTGAAGCTTTCTTT CASSGQGSSTEAFF TRBV5-1 - - TRBJ1-1
TGTGCCAGCAGCCAGGTGGCAGGGGGCTGGGATACGCAGTATTTT CASSQVAGGWDTQYF TRBV11-3 once TRBD1 TRBJ2-3
TGCGCCAGCAGCCAGCGATGGGACAGGGGGACAACCTATACGCAGTATTTT CASSQRWDRGTTYTQYF TRBV4-1 - TRBD1 TRBJ2-3
TGTGCCAGTACCCCGTTCCCCAGCTCTGGAAACACCATATATTTT CASTPFPSSGNTIYF TRBV2 - - TRBJ1-3
TGTGCCAGCAGCTTGTTTAGGACAGGGGGCGAGACCCAGTACTTC CASSLFRTGGETQYF TRBV5-6 once TRBD1 TRBJ2-5
TGTGCCAGCAGCACCACGGGTGCAGGGCTAAACACCGGGGAGCTGTTTTTT CASSTTGAGLNTGELFF TRBV7-2 - - TRBJ2-2
TGTGCCAGCAGTCCGGGCGGGGAAAAACTGTTTTTT CASSPGGEKLFF TRBV27 - - TRBJ1-4
TGCGCCAGCAGTGACCCCTTCAATGAGCAGTTCTTC CASSDPFNEQFF TRBV10-2 - - TRBJ2-1